These 17 T cell receptor beta chains originate from one sample sequenced in a study of blood T cells in healthy people across ages. Primers used in a second PCR of about 6 to 11 cycles were a sample-barcoded 5' primer and a J-beta primer mix. TCRdb reanalysed the 5' RACE reads using MiXCR and keeps one entry per CDR3 protein. The table shows some 1.7 million distinct CDR3 sequences, with approximately 28% occurring only once. The specimen was blood. The receptors were gathered from a woman in her twenties or thirties in good health.

This clonotype was seen a few times. The gene calls are TRBV7-2 and TRBJ2-3; 7 bases fit TRBD2. In germline, CDR1 is SGHTA, CDR2 FQGNSA. J was trimmed by 0 bases and V by 0 bases; bases with no gene match: 6. This CDR3 has 17 amino acids. CDR3 sequence: CASSLAAGIPSTDTQYF. CDR3 DNA sequence: TGTGCCAGCAGCTTAGCAGCGGGAATCCCAAGCACAGATACGCAGTATTTT.

V and J are TRBV28 and TRBJ2-2, with 7 bases aligning to TRBD1. V lost 3 bases and J lost 5; bases outside the gene matches: 6. The CDR3 totals 15 residues. CDR1 is MDHEN and CDR2 is SYDVKM in the germline V gene. The CDR3 coding sequence is TGTGCCAGCAGTTTGCTTTCAGGGGGTACCGGGGAGCTGTTTTTT. It specifies CASSLLSGGTGELFF.

This clonotype was counted many times. V gene TRBV4-2 combines with J gene TRBJ2-4; no definite D call. The CDR3 consists of 15 residues. The germline V and J ends were trimmed by 3 bases and 0 bases, with 9 bases remaining between them. CDR1 LGHNA and CDR2 YNFKEQ come from the germline V gene. The CDR3 DNA reads TGTGCCAGCAGCCAGGATGACGGAGCCAAAAACATTCAGTACTTC. Its translation is CASSQDDGAKNIQYF.

This CDR3 reads CASSVVSSADEQYF. The CDR3 coding sequence is TGTGCCAGCAGCGTAGTCTCCTCGGCGGATGAGCAGTACTTC. This chain uses TRBV9 with TRBJ2-5, with no clear D. V lost 0 bases, J lost 11 bases, and 17 bases lay in between. The CDR3 sequence is 14 residues long. Germline V CDR1 and CDR2: SGDLS, YYNGEE. Using reference TRBV9 and TRBJ2-5 for the parts outside the CDR3, the full variable domain is DSGVTQTPKHLITATGQRVTLRCSPRSGDLSVYWYQQSLDQGLQFLIQYYNGEERAKGNILERFSAQQFPDLHSELNLSSLELGDSALYFCASSVVSSADEQYFGPGTRLLVL.

The chain is built from TRBV9 and TRBJ2-1, with 9 bases that match TRBD2. CDR1 is SGDLS and CDR2 is YYNGEE in the germline V gene. There are 16 residues in the CDR3. Trimming removed 6 bases from V and 9 bases from J; junction bases left unmatched: 16. Written as DNA, the CDR3 is TGTGCCAGCACAAAAGGCGGGGGGGCCTTTAGCAGTGAGCAGTTCTTC. Translation: CASTKGGGAFSSEQFF.

For this clonotype: A much more abundant neighbour one base away suggests this may be a read error. The rearrangement links TRBV20-1 to TRBJ2-5, with 10 bases fitting TRBD1. The DNA end lines up better with TRBJ2-7; the J call may be wrong. The CDR3 is 15 residues long. Germline values: CDR1 DFQATT, CDR2 SNEGSKA (reference sequence). The CDR3 region is CSALMGQGTGNEQYF. The CDR3 DNA sequence: TGCAGTGCTCTAATGGGACAGGGGACAGGTAACGAGCAGTACTTC.

V is TRBV7-9 and J is TRBJ1-2; 7 bases align to TRBD1. Losses at the gene ends were 7 bases for V and 3 bases for J; bases not matched to a gene: 14. This CDR3 comprises 16 residues. Germline V gene lookup returns CDR1 SEHNR and CDR2 FQNEAQ (reference sequence). The CDR3 reads CASNRILGGADYGYTF. DNA for the CDR3: TGTGCCAGCAACCGAATTCTAGGGGGCGCGGACTATGGCTACACCTTC.

This clonotype showed up just a few times. The rearrangement uses TRBV20-1 and TRBJ1-2; TRBD1 is a possible D gene (6 bases). The CDR3 has 13 residues. Trimming stripped 0 bases from V and 8 bases from J, with 13 bases between. Germline V gives CDR1 DFQATT, CDR2 SNEGSKA (reference sequence). The chain's CDR3 is CSARDYRDEGYTF. DNA for the CDR3: TGCAGTGCTAGAGATTACAGGGATGAAGGCTACACCTTC.

This clonotype was observed a few times. The rearrangement joins TRBV2 to TRBJ2-7; D is perhaps TRBD1 or TRBD2 (6 bases each). CDR1 and CDR2 from the germline V gene are SNHLY and FYNNEI. V was shortened by 6 bases and J by 5 bases, with 14 bases between the two germline ends. The CDR3 consists of 13 residues. Here the CDR3 reads CASRRGTYDEQYF. CDR3 bases: TGTGCCAGCAGGAGGGGGACTTACGACGAGCAGTACTTC.

The sample holds one count of this clonotype. The V gene is TRBV7-2, the J gene TRBJ2-7, with TRBD1 matching over 8 bases. Germline V gene sequence: CDR1 SGHTA, CDR2 FQGNSA. This CDR3 spans 15 amino acids. Trimming cost V 7 bases and J 2 bases; bases outside gene matches: 10. The CDR3 here is CASTFHPDRAYEQYF. CDR3 DNA: TGTGCCAGCACCTTCCACCCGGACAGGGCCTACGAGCAGTACTTC.

The V and J genes are TRBV29-1 and TRBJ2-2; the D is unclear. From germline, CDR1 is SQVTM and CDR2 ANQGSEA. The CDR3 covers 14 residues. The V end was cut by 7 bases, the J end by 4 bases, with 16 bases between. In DNA form, the CDR3 reads TGCAGCGCCAAACCACTTGTGGGCACCGGGGAGCTGTTTTTT. Encoded protein: CSAKPLVGTGELFF.

This clonotype was recorded many times. The chain couples TRBV12-3 or TRBV12-4 to TRBJ1-2; perhaps TRBD1 as D (5 bases). The V and J ends lost 3 bases and 0 bases respectively, with 11 bases between them. The CDR3 runs to 15 residues. The CDR3 region has the DNA TGTGCCAGCAGTTTGTTTTCGGGACCTAACTATGGCTACACCTTC. Translating it yields CASSLFSGPNYGYTF.

The V call is TRBV9, the J call TRBJ2-5, with TRBD2 matching 12 bases. Germline trimming cut 6 bases from V and 9 bases from J; bases unmatched to any gene: 9. Germline V gene data show CDR1 as SGDLS and CDR2 as YYNGEE. There are 14 residues in the CDR3. The CDR3 here is CASKRTSGAGAQYF. The CDR3 bases are TGTGCCAGCAAAAGGACTAGCGGGGCCGGGGCCCAGTACTTC.

CDR3 sequence reads: CASSLDRQGNYGYTF. Here the CDR3 DNA reads TGTGCCAGCAGCTTAGATCGGCAGGGGAACTATGGCTACACCTTC. J is TRBJ1-2 and V is TRBV7-9; D may be TRBD1 (6 bases). This CDR3 comprises 15 residues. In germline, CDR1 is SEHNR, CDR2 FQNEAQ (reference sequence). Trimming removed 1 base at V and 2 bases at J, with 11 bases between.

V gene TRBV12-3 or TRBV12-4 combines with J gene TRBJ1-1; D may be TRBD1 (5 bases). Trimming shortened V by 5 bases and J by 6 bases, and 25 bases separated the two germline ends. The CDR3 contains 17 residues. The CDR3 protein is CASSALRDRVLMAEAFF. CDR3 DNA: TGTGCCAGCAGTGCCCTCAGGGACCGAGTTCTTATGGCTGAAGCTTTCTTT.

The chain employs TRBV18 and TRBJ2-6, with 8 positions matching TRBD1. With V trimmed by 1 base and J by 4 bases, 18 bases remained unmatched. The V gene's germline CDR1 is KGHSH and CDR2 LQKENI. The CDR3 has 21 amino acids. The CDR3 protein is CASSPRGQGVGGVGGANVLTF. The CDR3 coding sequence is TGTGCCAGCTCACCACGAGGACAGGGCGTCGGGGGTGTAGGCGGGGCCAACGTCCTGACTTTC.

The sample holds a few counts of this clonotype. The V and J genes are TRBV6-6 and TRBJ2-3, with TRBD2 identical over 9 bases. V was clipped by 1 base and J by 2 bases; unmatched bases: 7. The CDR3 has 17 amino acids. Per the germline V gene, CDR1 is MNHNY and CDR2 is SVGAGI (reference sequence). This CDR3 reads CASSYFRGGAFTDTQYF. CDR3 sequence (DNA): TGTGCCAGCAGTTACTTTCGCGGGGGGGCCTTCACAGATACGCAGTATTTT.